These 20 T cell receptor beta chains were all obtained from the same sample, sequenced in a study of CD8+ T cells in alopecia areata (dated by TCRdb to between 2017 and 2018). The receptor library was made with the immunoSEQ multiplex PCR assay. RNA was extracted from all samples and reverse transcribed into cDNA, which served as template for TCR sequencing. Imported from immuneACCESS, the table was reduced by TCRdb to in-frame sequences with V and J called. These copies leave out some clones; in studies compared against another copy, an unresolved V gene accounts for under half, and the cause of the remainder is not known. The sample profile shows about 110,000 clones; almost 60% of them were found once. Under 25% of the sample is taken by the ten largest. The sample comprised CD8+ T cells sorted from blood. Source of these receptors: a human donor in good health.

This chain connects TRBV6-6 to TRBJ2-1; D tentatively fits TRBD1 or TRBD2 (5 bases each). The CDR3 runs 11 residues. CDR1 is MNHNY, CDR2 SVGAGI, per germline (reference sequence). Trimming took off 9 bases at V and 7 bases at J, with 10 bases between the two ends. The CDR3 DNA reads as TGTGCCAGTTTCTGGGGGAATGAGCAGTTCTTC. This sequence encodes CASFWGNEQFF.

The chain recombines TRBV6-5 with TRBJ2-5; TRBD1 agrees at 8 bases. Germline-derived CDR1 and CDR2 are MNHEY and SVGAGI. CDR3 size: 14 residues. The V segment lost 6 bases and the J segment 5 bases; nucleotides outside the gene matches: 8. The DNA for the CDR3 is TGTGCCAGCAGCAGACAGGGGCGCGGGGAGACCCAGTACTTC. Protein product: CASSRQGRGETQYF.

This clone occurred once. The chain couples TRBV9 to TRBJ2-5; a possible D gene is TRBD2 (6 bases). The V and J ends lost 0 bases and 11 bases respectively, with 11 bases between them. The germline V gene has CDR1 SGDLS and CDR2 YYNGEE. The CDR3 contains 12 residues. The CDR3 nucleotides are TGTGCCAGCAGCGTAGACCCGGGAGAGCAGTACTTC. Translated: CASSVDPGEQYF.

The chain links TRBV5-1 to TRBJ2-5, with 15 bases that match TRBD2. Germline assignment: CDR1 SGHRS and CDR2 YFSETQ. The CDR3 is 15 amino acids. The V gene end was trimmed by 4 bases and the J gene end by 4 bases; junction bases not matched to a gene: 2. The CDR3 reads CASSPGLAGGETQYF. DNA for the CDR3: TGCGCCAGCAGCCCGGGACTAGCGGGGGGAGAGACCCAGTACTTC.

The chain links TRBV30 to TRBJ1-6; TRBD1 agrees at 10 bases. This CDR3 spans 16 amino acids. Trimming removed 0 bases from V and 10 bases from J; junction bases left unmatched: 9. In germline, CDR1 is GTSNPN, CDR2 SVGIG (reference sequence). Here the CDR3 reads CAWSVLGDRGNSPLHF. The CDR3 bases are TGTGCCTGGAGTGTACTAGGGGACAGGGGTAACTCACCCCTCCACTTT.

The table lists this clone with a few counts. CDR3 DNA: TGCGCCAGCAGTCAATCCCGGGGGCGGGCCAATGAGCAGTTCTTC. It translates to CASSQSRGRANEQFF. The chain links TRBV23-1 to TRBJ2-1; D could derive from TRBD1 or TRBD2 (6 bases each). TRBV23-1 is an ORF for which the function is uncertain. V was cut by 0 bases and J by 6 bases, with 12 bases left in between. This CDR3 spans 15 amino acids.

The V call is TRBV7-2, the J call TRBJ2-7; TRBD2 matches 10 bases. The junction had 7 bases not matched to a gene; V was cut back by 5 bases and J by 3 bases. This CDR3 is built from 15 residues. CDR1 is SGHTA and CDR2 is FQGNSA in the germline V gene. CDR3 nucleotide sequence: TGTGCCAGCAGCGCCTGGACTAGCGGCCACTACGAGCAGTACTTC. This codes for CASSAWTSGHYEQYF.

The DNA of the CDR3 is TGCGCCAGCAGCTTAGCCGGGACAGGGACCACCGGGGAGCTGTTTTTT. It is translated as CASSLAGTGTTGELFF. The chain couples TRBV5-1 to TRBJ2-2; 9 nucleotides align to TRBD1. Trimming took 2 bases from V and 4 from J; bases not matched to a gene: 6. CDR1 and CDR2 (germline): SGHRS, YFSETQ. There are 16 residues in the CDR3.

The chain is built from TRBV29-1 and TRBJ2-3, with a weak D call TRBD2 (6 bases). With 4 bases removed from V and 4 bases from J, the gap between germline ends came to 6 bases. Germline CDR1 and CDR2: SQVTM and ANQGSEA. The CDR3 contains 11 residues. CDR3 coding DNA: TGCAGCGTTGGGGGGGCAGATACGCAGTATTTT. The encoded protein is CSVGGADTQYF.

The V gene is TRBV13, the J gene TRBJ2-1; TRBD2 matches at 11 bases. CDR3 length: 16 residues. V lost 2 bases, J lost 7 bases, and 7 bases stayed unmatched. CDR1 and CDR2 (germline): PRHDT, FYEKMQ (reference sequence). The DNA of the CDR3 is TGTGCCAGCAGCTTACCCTCTAGCGGGGGGCCAAATGAGCAGTTCTTC. It yields the protein CASSLPSSGGPNEQFF. Looking up the rest from reference TRBV13 and TRBJ2-1 gives the full variable domain: AAGVIQSPRHLIKEKRETATLKCYPIPRHDTVYWYQQGPGQDPQFLISFYEKMQSDKGSIPDRFSAQQFSDYHSELNMSSLELGDSALYFCASSLPSSGGPNEQFFGPGTRLTVL.

DNA for the CDR3: TGTGCCAGCACCGGACAGGGCCAACGTACCACAGATACGCAGTATTTT. It specifies CASTGQGQRTTDTQYF. This chain connects TRBV7-9 to TRBJ2-3, with TRBD1 matching 8 bases. V was pared by 7 bases and J by 2 bases, with 11 bases of the junction left unmatched. The CDR3 has 16 residues. The germline V gene has CDR1 SEHNR and CDR2 FQNEAQ (reference sequence).

V is TRBV5-1 and J is TRBJ2-1; either TRBD1 or TRBD2 may fit D (5 bases each). This CDR3 comprises 14 residues. Trimming shortened V by 5 bases and J by 8 bases, and 17 bases separated the two germline ends. Germline V gene sequence: CDR1 SGHRS, CDR2 YFSETQ. CDR3 bases: TGCGCCAGCAGGGCCCGGGGCCCCGGGCATGAGCAGTTCTTC. As protein: CASRARGPGHEQFF.

V is TRBV4-1 and J is TRBJ1-5; perhaps TRBD1 as D (5 bases). Germline values: CDR1 MGHRA, CDR2 YSYEKL. V lost 3 bases and J lost 7, with 13 bases in between. The CDR3 has 14 amino acids. The CDR3 nucleotides read TGCGCCAGCAGCCATCGGAAAAGGGGACAGCCCCAGCATTTT. As protein: CASSHRKRGQPQHF.

The CDR3 sequence is CSVSGQGASGNTIYF. CDR3 sequence (DNA): TGCAGCGTTTCGGGACAGGGAGCCTCTGGAAACACCATATATTTT. The rearrangement joins TRBV29-1 to TRBJ1-3; 9 positions match TRBD1. After removal of 5 bases from V and 0 bases from J, the junction contained 5 bases not matched to a gene. The CDR3 loop spans 15 amino acids. The germline gives CDR1 SQVTM, CDR2 ANQGSEA.

V gene TRBV9 combines with J gene TRBJ1-4; unclear D gene. Germline CDR1 and CDR2: SGDLS and YYNGEE. V lost 3 bases and J 5 bases, leaving 5 bases between the germline ends. This CDR3 is 12 amino acids long. The CDR3 DNA is TGTGCCAGCAGCGCCCAAAATGAAAAACTGTTTTTT. Its protein product is CASSAQNEKLFF.

V usage is TRBV11-2 and J usage is TRBJ2-7; no clear D gene. V was shortened by 5 bases and J by 5 bases, with 13 bases between the two germline ends. The V gene's germline CDR1 is SGHAT and CDR2 FQNNGV. This CDR3 contains 13 residues. CDR3 nucleotide sequence: TGTGCCAGCAGCCTAGGGTGGTTTGACGAGCAGTACTTC. Protein product: CASSLGWFDEQYF.

The chain couples TRBV25-1 to TRBJ2-5; D is unresolved. CDR1 and CDR2 (germline): MGHDK, SYGVNS. The CDR3 is 14 amino acids. The V end lost 3 bases, the J end lost 5 bases, and 13 bases lay between the germline ends. DNA for the CDR3: TGTGCCAGCAGTGACTTAGAGGTTGCGGAGACCCAGTACTTC. Its protein product is CASSDLEVAETQYF. Using reference TRBV25-1 and TRBJ2-5 for the parts outside the CDR3, the full variable domain is EADIYQTPRYLVIGTGKKITLECSQTMGHDKMYWYQQDPGMELHLIHYSYGVNSTEKGDLSSESTVSRIRTEHFPLTLESARPSHTSQYLCASSDLEVAETQYFGPGTRLLVL.

Of note for this clone: Other DNA variants within this sample encode the same CDR3. The CDR3 loop is CASSIGTDTQYF. The CDR3 DNA reads TGTGCCAGCAGCATAGGCACAGATACGCAGTATTTT. J is TRBJ2-3 and V is TRBV5-6, with D hard to call. Germline assignment: CDR1 SGHDT and CDR2 YYEEEE. Between the trimmed V and J ends, which lost 4 bases and 1 base, there was a span of 4 bases. The CDR3 runs to 12 residues.

The J gene is TRBJ2-5, the V gene TRBV4-3, with no clear D. The germline CDR1 and CDR2 sequences are LGHNA and YSLEER. This CDR3 has 14 residues. V lost 4 bases and J 4 bases, leaving 13 bases between the germline ends. Here the CDR3 reads CASSLSLVGETQYF. In DNA, the CDR3 is TGCGCCAGCAGCCTGTCCCTGGTCGGAGAGACCCAGTACTTC.

This sequence joins TRBV5-6 and TRBJ2-2, with D unresolved. CDR1 and CDR2 (germline): SGHDT, YYEEEE. The V and J ends lost 0 bases and 6 bases respectively, with 6 bases between them. The length of the CDR3 is 13 residues. As DNA, the CDR3 is TGTGCCAGCAGCTTGGAGTTTTCCGGGGAGCTGTTTTTT. Protein sequence: CASSLEFSGELFF.